One and the same sample provided the 2 T cell receptor beta chains below, sequenced in a study of CD4 and CD8 cells across lung adenocarcinoma regions. TCRdb independently ran MiXCR on the PCR reads; one entry per CDR3 protein. The data contain 4,900 or so distinct CDR3 sequences, roughly 56% of them singletons. Sequencing used CD4+ T cells from the center of a lung tumor. The receptors shown here come from a male donor with lung adenocarcinoma. The CD4 and CD8 labels of this study may be unreliable.

The chain links TRBV7-6 to TRBJ2-1, with TRBD2 matching 8 bases. This CDR3 region has 20 residues. The germline V gene encodes CDR1 SGHVS and CDR2 FNYEAQ. V shed 2 bases and J 0 bases; nucleotides not matched to a gene: 15. Written as DNA, the CDR3 is TGTGCCAGCAGCTTAAGTGTTGGAACTAGCGGTGGAAGCTCCTACAATGAGCAGTTCTTC. This sequence encodes CASSLSVGTSGGSSYNEQFF.

V is TRBV6-5 and J is TRBJ1-6, with TRBD1 matching 9 bases. V was pared by 2 bases and J by 8 bases, with 1 base of the junction left unmatched. Germline values: CDR1 MNHEY, CDR2 SVGAGI. The CDR3 totals 14 residues. CDR3 loop: CASSYRDRDSPLHF. In DNA, the CDR3 is TGTGCCAGCAGTTACAGGGACAGGGATTCACCCCTCCACTTT.